These T cell receptor beta chains were read from a single sample in a study of T cell therapy after organ transplantation. These receptors' targets are unknown. The repertoire was sequenced with immunoSEQ multiplex PCR; TCRdb's copy has only in-frame clones and lacks some. The sample has about 50,000 clones, around 93% seen once. The sequenced sample was CD8+ T cells from blood, obtained before autologous CMV-specific T cell therapy. Receptors originate from a human patient who had received a solid organ transplant and had CMV disease. CDR3s include the opening cysteine and the closing phenylalanine or tryptophan.

v_call cdr3_aa
TRBV5-4 CASSLSGVEAFF
TRBV19 CASSQTSGSSYEQYF
TRBV19 CASSSLWTGNHEQYF
TRBV5-1 CASSLEGGYQETQYF
TRBV6-5 CASRISTSSYNEQFF
TRBV5-8 CASSFRLAYTDTQYF
TRBV7-9 CASSLGEQYF
TRBV21-1 CASSNPRRGPSGANVLTF
TRBV4-3 CASSQDFGGDTEAFF
TRBV19 CASSIDTGVIVNYGYTF
TRBV7-9 CASSSRDPSSYEQYF
TRBV6-5 CASSYSTGATDYEQYF
TRBV27 CASSLYSRLGNTGELFF
TRBV27 CASRLAGGRTTYEQYF
TRBV7-9 CASSPPDGLNTEAFF
TRBV29-1 CSALSEGASDGYTF
TRBV5-4 CASSLRGGRRLYSTDTQYF
TRBV4-2 CASSSDSYEQYF
TRBV29-1 CSVEELTNTGELFF
TRBV27 CASSSGTGNTIYF
TRBV5-6 CASSPDGTGGASYNEQFF
TRBV29-1 CSVESGTPAYEQYF
TRBV6-4 CASSDLAGGPGELFF
TRBV11-3 CASSLDGYTEAFF
TRBV19 CASSLGLNTEAFF
TRBV6-5 CASSYGTGVSGELFF
TRBV6-1 CASSETGEHADTQYF
TRBV15 CATSSEGLAGIGELFF
TRBV19 CARTGEEVYTF
TRBV13 CASSFESAGLSYNEQFF
TRBV15 CATSRGGSQHRQELFF
TRBV6-1 CASSGGGLSYNYGYTF
TRBV7-6 CASSSVAGGRTEAFF
TRBV18 CASSFRTGKTDTEAFF
TRBV5-6 CASSLEAGGPNAGELFF
TRBV5-1 CASRDGLTEQYF